The 2 T cell receptor beta chains below all came from one sample that was sequenced in a study of blood T cell repertoires in COVID-19. Repertoires were generated with immunoSEQ multiplex PCR, while TCRdb's copy carries only in-frame clones and drops some. The table shows a few hundred thousand clones, with about 83% occurring only once. What was sequenced was peripheral blood. The source of these receptors is a man aged 45-65 years with active or convalescent COVID-19.

The rearrangement joins TRBV9 to TRBJ2-3; 8 bases are shared with TRBD1. CDR1 is SGDLS and CDR2 is YYNGEE in the germline V gene. The CDR3 contains 15 residues. V was pared by 1 base and J by 0 bases, with 1 base of the junction left unmatched. The CDR3 loop is CASSVWTGSTDTQYF. CDR3 nucleotide sequence: TGTGCCAGCAGCGTATGGACAGGGAGCACAGATACGCAGTATTTT.

Here the CDR3 reads CASSLWSGAKNIQYF. For the CDR3, the DNA is TGTGCCAGCAGTTTATGGTCCGGGGCCAAAAACATTCAGTACTTC. The chain has TRBV28 and TRBJ2-4; D gene ambiguous. V shed 0 bases and J shed 1 base, with 7 bases lying between them. CDR3 length: 15 amino acids. Germline values: CDR1 MDHEN, CDR2 SYDVKM.